A selection of T cell receptor beta chains follows, all from one sample in a study of blood T cell repertoires in COVID-19. Repertoires were generated with immunoSEQ multiplex PCR, while TCRdb's copy carries only in-frame clones and drops some. The repertoire holds 450,000 to 500,000 clones, with 80% to 90% as singletons. Sequenced: peripheral blood. Receptors originate from a human donor in a cohort sampled during active COVID-19. Both conserved end residues are part of each CDR3. The order of the fields is J gene, D gene, clone size, V gene, CDR3 protein, CDR3 DNA. A D gene is named only where the DNA matches it firmly. Clone size appears in some rows only: once, few, many, or a class for an expanded clone.

>TRBJ1-4|TRBD1|NA|TRBV23-1
CASSQADRGQPGGKLFF
TGCGCCAGCAGTCAAGCCGACAGGGGGCAGCCCGGGGGAAAACTGTTTTTT
>TRBJ1-4|TRBD1|once|TRBV14
CASSQQSGTGENEKLFF
TGTGCCAGCAGCCAACAGTCCGGGACAGGCGAGAATGAAAAACTGTTTTTT
>TRBJ2-1|TRBD2|NA|TRBV7-9
CASSLVGTSGRRNEQFF
TGTGCCAGCAGCTTAGTCGGGACTAGCGGGAGGAGGAATGAGCAGTTCTTC
>TRBJ1-6|NA|many|TRBV4-3
CASSQANYNSPLHF
TGCGCCAGCAGCCAGGCAAACTATAATTCACCCCTCCACTTT
>TRBJ2-7|NA|NA|TRBV5-1
CASSLLASSYEQYF
TGCGCCAGCAGCTTGTTAGCAAGCTCCTACGAGCAGTACTTC
>TRBJ1-5|NA|NA|TRBV15
CATSRVGQFRPQHF
TGTGCCACCAGCAGAGTTGGACAGTTCAGGCCCCAGCATTTT
>TRBJ2-1|TRBD2|NA|TRBV30
CAWSLLAGGINEQFF
TGTGCCTGGAGCCTACTAGCGGGAGGGATAAATGAGCAGTTCTTC
>TRBJ1-1|NA|NA|TRBV30
CAWRSGFNTEAFF
TGTGCCTGGAGGAGCGGGTTTAACACTGAAGCTTTCTTT
>TRBJ2-2|NA|NA|TRBV2
CASRSREAGELFF
TGTGCCAGCAGGTCGAGGGAGGCCGGGGAGCTGTTTTTT
>TRBJ2-5|TRBD2|NA|TRBV5-4
CASSPRFFGGRVSETQYF
TGTGCCAGCAGCCCCCGATTTTTCGGCGGGAGGGTTTCAGAGACCCAGTACTTC
>TRBJ1-2|NA|NA|TRBV6-2/TRBV6-3
CASSSQDLYGYTF
TGTGCCAGCAGCTCACAGGATCTCTATGGCTACACCTTC
>TRBJ2-4|TRBD2|NA|TRBV30
CAWRVASGFVNIQYF
TGTGCCTGGAGGGTAGCTAGCGGTTTCGTGAACATTCAGTACTTC
>TRBJ2-1|NA|once|TRBV9
CASSDRGRDNEQFF
TGTGCCAGCAGCGATAGGGGGAGGGACAATGAGCAGTTCTTC
>TRBJ2-1|NA|NA|TRBV7-2
CASSSAAVSYNEQFF
TGTGCCAGCAGCTCGGCGGCGGTCTCCTACAATGAGCAGTTCTTC
>TRBJ2-2|TRBD1|NA|TRBV5-1
CASSLRSRTGNTGELFF
TGCGCCAGCAGCCTTCGCTCCAGGACAGGGAACACCGGGGAGCTGTTTTTT
>TRBJ2-1|TRBD2|NA|TRBV2
CASDTSGRNNEQFF
TGTGCCAGCGACACTAGCGGGAGAAACAATGAGCAGTTCTTC
>TRBJ1-1|TRBD1|NA|TRBV14
CASARGLNTEAFF
TGTGCCAGTGCCAGGGGGCTGAACACTGAAGCTTTCTTT
>TRBJ2-2|TRBD1|few|TRBV2
CASRSGQGGTGELFF
TGTGCCAGCAGATCCGGACAGGGTGGCACCGGGGAGCTGTTTTTT
>TRBJ2-6|NA|NA|TRBV9
CASSDILAGANVLTF
TGTGCCAGCAGCGACATCTTAGCGGGGGCCAACGTCCTGACTTTC
>TRBJ2-5|TRBD2|NA|TRBV18
CASSPTAGDETQYF
TGTGCCAGCTCACCAACAGCGGGAGACGAGACCCAGTACTTC
>TRBJ1-6|NA|NA|TRBV30
CAETPSFDSPLHF
TGTGCCGAGACACCATCCTTTGATTCACCCCTCCACTTT
>TRBJ1-2|TRBD1|NA|TRBV4-3
CASSQEQGAVGYTF
TGCGCCAGCAGCCAGGAACAGGGGGCAGTTGGCTACACCTTC
>TRBJ2-7|NA|NA|TRBV28
CASRSTAGGYEQYF
TGTGCCAGCAGGAGCACCGCAGGTGGGTACGAGCAGTACTTC
>TRBJ1-1|NA|NA|TRBV5-1
CASSFQVRNTEAFF
TGCGCCAGCAGCTTTCAGGTGAGGAACACTGAAGCTTTCTTT
>TRBJ2-7|TRBD2|NA|TRBV6-6
CASSYVAGPYEQYF
TGTGCCAGCAGTTACGTAGCGGGACCTTACGAGCAGTACTTC
>TRBJ1-4|TRBD1|NA|TRBV7-9
CASRPGTGGIRKLFF
TGTGCCAGCAGACCTGGGACAGGGGGGATTCGAAAACTGTTTTTT
>TRBJ1-1|NA|NA|TRBV7-9
CASSPRPSGGNTEAFF
TGTGCCAGCAGCCCACGCCCCTCGGGGGGGAACACTGAAGCTTTCTTT
>TRBJ1-2|NA|NA|TRBV19
CASSPERTNWGYTF
TGTGCCAGTAGTCCTGAAAGGACTAATTGGGGCTACACCTTC
>TRBJ1-1|TRBD1|NA|TRBV5-1
CASRGTGTGNTEAFF
TGCGCCAGCAGAGGTACCGGGACAGGGAACACTGAAGCTTTCTTT
>TRBJ2-7|TRBD2|NA|TRBV10-3
CAISESASGRSEQYF
TGTGCCATCAGTGAGTCGGCTAGCGGGAGGAGCGAGCAGTACTTC
>TRBJ2-2|NA|NA|TRBV19
CASSTSTASTGELFF
TGTGCCAGTAGCACCTCGACAGCGAGCACCGGGGAGCTGTTTTTT
>TRBJ2-3|NA|NA|TRBV24-1
CATRGGLSTDTQYF
TGTGCCACCAGGGGGGGGCTTAGCACAGATACGCAGTATTTT
>TRBJ2-1|TRBD2|NA|TRBV27
CASSLPSGVGAGNEQFF
TGTGCCAGCAGTTTACCCTCCGGGGTGGGAGCGGGGAATGAGCAGTTCTTC
>TRBJ2-5|NA|once|TRBV5-4
CASSLGADRETQYF
TGTGCCAGCAGCTTGGGTGCTGACAGGGAGACCCAGTACTTC
>TRBJ2-1|TRBD2|NA|TRBV3-1/TRBV3-2
CAWASGSSYNEQFF
TGTGCCTGGGCTAGCGGGAGCTCCTACAATGAGCAGTTCTTC
>TRBJ2-3|NA|NA|TRBV6-1
CASSETSPSYGTQYF
TGTGCCAGCAGTGAAACTAGTCCTAGCTACGGCACGCAGTATTTT
>TRBJ1-5|NA|NA|TRBV5-8
CASSARETNQPQHF
TGTGCCAGCAGCGCCCGGGAGACTAATCAGCCCCAGCATTTT
>TRBJ2-7|TRBD1|NA|TRBV15
CATSRDQGASYEQYF
TGTGCCACCAGCAGAGATCAGGGGGCGTCCTACGAGCAGTACTTC
>TRBJ2-7|NA|NA|TRBV19
CASSIALSYEQYF
TGTGCCAGTAGTATAGCCCTCAGCTACGAGCAGTACTTC
>TRBJ2-1|TRBD2|NA|TRBV7-2
CASSSPGLAGVNEQFF
TGTGCCAGCAGCTCCCCGGGACTAGCGGGAGTAAATGAGCAGTTCTTC